This TCR beta chain was observed in a study of post-analysis software for immune sequencing data. Study as a whole: As for disease course, relapsing-remitting, secondary progressive and progressive-relapsing multiple sclerosis were all included.

Regarding the study as a whole: Batch-matched samples strongly co-clustered by F measure.

cDNA libraries of TCR beta carried unique molecular identifiers. Input of roughly 1 to 11 million T cells yielded some 500,000 cDNA molecules. In TCRdb, the PCR reads were re-called with MiXCR into one record per CDR3 protein. The table has roughly 700,000 distinct CDR3 sequences, roughly 27% seen once. Comment on this clonotype: The antigen remains unidentified.

The sequenced material came from blood. The sequence was obtained from a girl aged 5 to 17 with multiple sclerosis.

The CDR3 bases are TGCAGTGCTAGAGACAATATGAGAGATACGCAGTATTTT. Encoded protein: CSARDNMRDTQYF. The V call is TRBV20-1, the J call TRBJ2-3, with D hard to call. This CDR3 has 13 amino acids. V was clipped by 0 bases and J by 5 bases, with 9 bases between them. The V gene's germline CDR1 is DFQATT and CDR2 SNEGSKA (reference sequence).